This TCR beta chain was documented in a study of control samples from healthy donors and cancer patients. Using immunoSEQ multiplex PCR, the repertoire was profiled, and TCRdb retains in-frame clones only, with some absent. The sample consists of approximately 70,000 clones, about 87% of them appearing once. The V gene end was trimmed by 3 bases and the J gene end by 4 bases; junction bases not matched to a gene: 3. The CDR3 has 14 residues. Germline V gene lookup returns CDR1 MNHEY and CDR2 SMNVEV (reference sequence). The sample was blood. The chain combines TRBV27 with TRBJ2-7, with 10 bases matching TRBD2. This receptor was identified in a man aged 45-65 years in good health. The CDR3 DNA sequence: TGTGCCAGCAGTTTTGCTAGCGGGAGTTACGAGCAGTACTTC. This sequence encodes CASSFASGSYEQYF.